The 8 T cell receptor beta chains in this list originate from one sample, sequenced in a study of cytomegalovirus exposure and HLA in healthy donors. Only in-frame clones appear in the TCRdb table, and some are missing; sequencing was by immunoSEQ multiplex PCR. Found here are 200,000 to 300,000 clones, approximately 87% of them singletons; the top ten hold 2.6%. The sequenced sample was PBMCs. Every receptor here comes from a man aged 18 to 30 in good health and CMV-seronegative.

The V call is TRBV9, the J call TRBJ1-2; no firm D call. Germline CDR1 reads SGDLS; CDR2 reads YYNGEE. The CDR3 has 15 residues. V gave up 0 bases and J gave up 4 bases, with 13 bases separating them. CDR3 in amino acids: CASSVATVLPYGYTF. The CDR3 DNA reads TGTGCCAGCAGCGTAGCTACGGTGCTACCCTATGGCTACACCTTC.

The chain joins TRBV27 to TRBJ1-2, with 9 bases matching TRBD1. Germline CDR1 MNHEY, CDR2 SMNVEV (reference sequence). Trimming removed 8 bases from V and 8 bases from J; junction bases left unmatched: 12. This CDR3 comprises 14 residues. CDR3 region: CASATTGGEIGYTF. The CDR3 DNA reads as TGTGCCAGCGCTACAACAGGGGGCGAAATCGGCTACACCTTC.

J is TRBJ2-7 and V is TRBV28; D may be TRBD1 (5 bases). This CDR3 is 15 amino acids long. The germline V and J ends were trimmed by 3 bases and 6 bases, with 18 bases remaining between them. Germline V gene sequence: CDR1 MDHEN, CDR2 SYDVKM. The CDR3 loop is CASSLGRWLLGEQYF. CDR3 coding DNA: TGTGCCAGCAGTTTGGGGCGTTGGCTACTCGGCGAGCAGTACTTC. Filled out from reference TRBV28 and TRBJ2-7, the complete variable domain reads DVKVTQSSRYLVKRTGEKVFLECVQDMDHENMFWYRQDPGLGLRLIYFSYDVKMKEKGDIPEGYSVSREKKERFSLILESASTNQTSMYLCASSLGRWLLGEQYFGPGTRLTVT.

DNA for the CDR3: TGTGCCAGTACCAAATCGACAGGATATAGCAATCAGCCCCAGCATTTT. It yields the protein CASTKSTGYSNQPQHF. J is TRBJ1-5 and V is TRBV19; possible D gene TRBD1, 6 bases. There are 16 residues in the CDR3. CDR1 is LNHDA, CDR2 SQIVND, per germline (reference sequence). The ends were cut back, 7 bases at V and 0 bases at J, with 16 bases in the middle.

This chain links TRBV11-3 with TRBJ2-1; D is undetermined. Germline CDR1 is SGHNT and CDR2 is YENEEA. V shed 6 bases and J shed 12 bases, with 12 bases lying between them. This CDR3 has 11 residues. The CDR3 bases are TGTGCCAGCAGTTCCGGGTCTAGGCAGTTCTTC. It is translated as CASSSGSRQFF.

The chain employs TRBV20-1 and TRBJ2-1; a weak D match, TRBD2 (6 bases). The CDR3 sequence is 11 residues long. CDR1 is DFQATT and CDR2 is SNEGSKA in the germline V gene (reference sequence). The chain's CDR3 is CRGVTGPEGFF. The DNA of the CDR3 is TGCAGGGGGGTCACGGGTCCGGAGGGGTTCTTC.

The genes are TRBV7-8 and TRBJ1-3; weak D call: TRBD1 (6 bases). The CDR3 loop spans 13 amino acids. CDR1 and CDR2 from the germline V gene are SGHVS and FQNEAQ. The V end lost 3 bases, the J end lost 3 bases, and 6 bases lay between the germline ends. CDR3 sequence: CASSFRGGNTIYF. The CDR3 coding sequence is TGTGCCAGCAGCTTCAGGGGTGGAAACACCATATATTTT.

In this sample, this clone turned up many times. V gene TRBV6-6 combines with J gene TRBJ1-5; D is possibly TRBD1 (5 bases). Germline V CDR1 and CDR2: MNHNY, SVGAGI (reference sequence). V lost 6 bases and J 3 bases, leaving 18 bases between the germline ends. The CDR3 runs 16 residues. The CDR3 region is CASSPVWGRDNQPQHF. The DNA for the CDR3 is TGTGCCAGCAGCCCCGTTTGGGGGAGGGACAATCAGCCCCAGCATTTT.